The clone carrying this T cell receptor beta chain occurred a few times. The target antigen is unknown. Trimming removed 3 bases at V and 2 bases at J, with 8 bases between. This CDR3 has 13 amino acids. Per the germline V gene, CDR1 is MDHEN and CDR2 is SYDVKM. This sample stems from a study of T-cell reconstitution after alpha-beta-depleted transplantation in children. Whole-study findings and limits: Surviving recipient T cells and thymic progenitors produced the high day-60 TCRbeta diversity seen in some patients. Several hundred expanded graft clones reportedly supplied alpha-beta T cells about two months after transplant. Newly made T cells mostly supplied T-cell counts and diversity one year after transplant.

Molecular barcoding with unique molecular identifiers was used for the TCRbeta library. Using its own MiXCR run on the PCR reads, TCRdb lists one record per CDR3 protein. Of under 750,000 distinct CDR3 sequences listed, roughly 23% were seen once; the top ten hold 13% to 15%. The chain is built from TRBV28 and TRBJ2-7; the D is unclear. This specimen consisted of PBMCs, mostly from graft donor cells, obtained 360 days after TCRalphabeta/CD19-depleted stem cell transplant. This TCR derives from a boy in the first two years of life who had a stem cell transplant for acute myeloid leukemia, so the T cells may come from the graft donor. CDR3 sequence: CASSFSNTYEQYV. CDR3 in DNA: TGTGCCAGCAGTTTCTCTAATACCTACGAGCAGTACGTC.